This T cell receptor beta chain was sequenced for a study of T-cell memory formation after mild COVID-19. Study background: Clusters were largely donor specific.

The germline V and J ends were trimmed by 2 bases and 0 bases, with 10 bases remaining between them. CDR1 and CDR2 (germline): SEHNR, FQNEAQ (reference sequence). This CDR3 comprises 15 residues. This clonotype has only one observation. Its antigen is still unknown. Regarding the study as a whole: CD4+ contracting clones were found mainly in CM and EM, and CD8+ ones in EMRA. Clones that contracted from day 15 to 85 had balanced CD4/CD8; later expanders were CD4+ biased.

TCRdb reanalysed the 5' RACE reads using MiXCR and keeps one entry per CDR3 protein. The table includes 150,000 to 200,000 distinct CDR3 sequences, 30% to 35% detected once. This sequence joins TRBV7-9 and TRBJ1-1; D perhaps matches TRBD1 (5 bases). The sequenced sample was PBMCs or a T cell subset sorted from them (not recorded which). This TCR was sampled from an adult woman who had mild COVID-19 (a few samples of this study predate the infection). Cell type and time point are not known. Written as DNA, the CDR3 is TGTGCCAGCAGCTTACCGACAGCCATGAACACTGAAGCTTTCTTT. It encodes CASSLPTAMNTEAFF.